This T cell receptor (beta chain) was sequenced in a study of T cell responses to AZD1222 COVID-19 vaccine. The ends were cut back, 0 bases at V and 8 bases at J, with 16 bases in the middle. Germline CDR1 reads LGHNT; CDR2 reads FRNRAP. The CDR3 contains 16 residues. Data came from immunoSEQ multiplex PCR; TCRdb stores just in-frame clones and leaves some out. The sample consists of over 120,000 clones, over 90% of them appearing once. This clone showed up just a few times. This specimen was peripheral blood, taken on day 0 of AZD1222 vaccination. This receptor was taken from an adult in good health. The chain joins TRBV12-5 to TRBJ1-4; D might be TRBD1 (5 bases). The CDR3 spells CASGLVHQGLREKLFF. The CDR3 DNA is TGTGCTAGTGGTTTGGTACATCAGGGCTTAAGGGAAAAACTGTTTTTT. The entire variable domain, with the rest obtained from reference TRBV12-5 and TRBJ1-4, is as follows: DARVTQTPRHKVTEMGQEVTMRCQPILGHNTVFWYRQTMMQGLELLAYFRNRAPLDDSGMPKDRFSAEMPDATLATLKIQPSEPRDSAVYFCASGLVHQGLREKLFFGSGTQLSVL.